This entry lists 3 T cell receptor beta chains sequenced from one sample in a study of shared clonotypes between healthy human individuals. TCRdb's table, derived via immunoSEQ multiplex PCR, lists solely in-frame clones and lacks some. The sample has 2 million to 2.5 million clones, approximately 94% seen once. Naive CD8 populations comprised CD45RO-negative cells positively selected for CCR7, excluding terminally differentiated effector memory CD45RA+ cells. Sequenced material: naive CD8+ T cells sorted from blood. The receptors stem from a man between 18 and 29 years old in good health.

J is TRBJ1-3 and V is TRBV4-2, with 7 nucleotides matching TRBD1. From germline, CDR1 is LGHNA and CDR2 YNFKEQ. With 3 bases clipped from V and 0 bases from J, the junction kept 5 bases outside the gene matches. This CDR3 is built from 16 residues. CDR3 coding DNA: TGTGCCAGCAGCCATGGGACAGAGGGCTCTGGAAACACCATATATTTT. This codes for CASSHGTEGSGNTIYF.

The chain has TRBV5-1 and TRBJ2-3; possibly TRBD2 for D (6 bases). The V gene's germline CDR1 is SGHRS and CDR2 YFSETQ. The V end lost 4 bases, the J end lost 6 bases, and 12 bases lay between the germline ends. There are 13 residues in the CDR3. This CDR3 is CASSPAGGDTQYF. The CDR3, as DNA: TGCGCCAGCAGCCCGGCTGGGGGGGATACGCAGTATTTT. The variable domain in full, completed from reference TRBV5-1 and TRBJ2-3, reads KAGVTQTPRYLIKTRGQQVTLSCSPISGHRSVSWYQQTPGQGLQFLFEYFSETQRNKGNFPGRFSGRQFSNSRSEMNVSTLELGDSALYLCASSPAGGDTQYFGPGTRLTVL.

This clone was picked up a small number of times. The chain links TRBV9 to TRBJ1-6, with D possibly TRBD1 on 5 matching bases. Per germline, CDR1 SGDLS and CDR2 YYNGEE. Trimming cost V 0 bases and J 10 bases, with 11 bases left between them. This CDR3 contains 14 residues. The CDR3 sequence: CASSVGAGGSPLHF. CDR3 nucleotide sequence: TGTGCCAGCAGCGTAGGGGCCGGGGGATCACCCCTCCACTTT.